These 17 T cell receptor beta chains share one sample of origin, sequenced in a study of OX40 agonist ivuxolimab in advanced cancers. The method was the immunoSEQ multiplex PCR assay. TCRdb carries this immuneACCESS record with in-frame sequences only. Its versions omit some clonotypes, under half of them owing to an unresolved V gene in the studies checked, with the rest unexplained. This sample lists tens of thousands of clones; over 65% were detected once. 2.5% to 3% of the sample is in the top ten clones. This specimen consisted of CD4+ or CD8+ T cells sorted from blood, obtained in a trial of the OX40 agonist ivuxolimab. All receptors come from an adult with an advanced solid tumor such as melanoma, head and neck, liver or kidney cancer.

The rearrangement joins TRBV4-3 to TRBJ1-6; tentatively, D is TRBD1 (5 bases). In germline, CDR1 is LGHNA, CDR2 YSLEER. This CDR3 has 14 amino acids. Trimming removed 2 bases at V and 9 bases at J, with 11 bases between. DNA of the CDR3: TGCGCCAGCAGCCAACACAGGCGGTTTTCACCCCTCCACTTT. Translating gives CASSQHRRFSPLHF.

CDR3 DNA: TGTGCCAGCAGCCAACCGCAGGGGGTCCAAGAGACCCAGTACTTC. Translation gives CASSQPQGVQETQYF. The V gene is TRBV4-2, the J gene TRBJ2-5; 7 bases line up with TRBD1. CDR3 length: 15 amino acids. Germline-derived CDR1 and CDR2 are LGHNA and YNFKEQ. V lost 2 bases, J lost 1 base, and 4 bases stayed unmatched.

The V and J genes are TRBV19 and TRBJ2-6; D not resolved. Germline V gives CDR1 LNHDA, CDR2 SQIVND (reference sequence). V was clipped by 0 bases and J by 4 bases, with 13 bases between them. The CDR3 extends over 17 amino acids. The chain's CDR3 is CASSIEFRTLGANVLTF. In nucleotides, the CDR3 is TGTGCCAGTAGTATAGAGTTCAGAACTCTGGGGGCCAACGTCCTGACTTTC.

The rearrangement joins TRBV7-9 to TRBJ1-3; tentative D call: TRBD1 (6 bases). This CDR3 has 14 residues. V lost 5 bases and J lost 1, with 9 bases in between. CDR1 and CDR2 from the germline V gene are SEHNR and FQNEAQ (reference sequence). DNA of the CDR3: TGTGCCAGCAGCGATACAGGGTCTGGAAACACCATATATTTT. As protein: CASSDTGSGNTIYF.

This chain uses TRBV28 with TRBJ2-5; 8 nucleotides match TRBD2. The germline gives CDR1 MDHEN, CDR2 SYDVKM. Unmatched junction bases numbered 11, after V lost 6 bases and J lost 5 bases. The CDR3 runs to 15 residues. CDR3 in amino acids: CASSSLRGARETQYF. The CDR3 nucleotides are TGTGCCAGCAGCTCCTTGCGGGGGGCCCGGGAGACCCAGTACTTC.

This chain links TRBV7-2 with TRBJ2-2; 8 nucleotides align to TRBD1. Germline trimming cut 3 bases from V and 2 bases from J; bases unmatched to any gene: 5. In germline, CDR1 is SGHTA, CDR2 FQGNSA. This CDR3 region has 16 residues. Written as DNA, the CDR3 is TGTGCCAGCAGCTTGAAGACAGGGGTAAACACCGGGGAGCTGTTTTTT. Translated: CASSLKTGVNTGELFF. Combining the CDR3 with reference TRBV7-2 and TRBJ2-2 gives the whole variable domain GAGVSQSPSNKVTEKGKDVELRCDPISGHTALYWYRQSLGQGLEFLIYFQGNSAPDKSGLPSDRFSAERTGGSVSTLTIQRTQQEDSAVYLCASSLKTGVNTGELFFGEGSRLTVL.

The chain has TRBV4-1 and TRBJ1-1; a weak D match, TRBD1 (6 bases). V was cut by 1 base and J by 3 bases, with 15 bases left in between. There are 16 residues in the CDR3. CDR1 MGHRA and CDR2 YSYEKL come from the germline V gene. The CDR3 region is CASSQALAGADTEAFF. For the CDR3, the DNA is TGCGCCAGCAGCCAAGCTCTGGCAGGGGCGGACACTGAAGCTTTCTTT.

J is TRBJ2-7 and V is TRBV30, with D possibly being TRBD2 (5 bases). The V end was cut by 5 bases, the J end by 7 bases, with 18 bases between. CDR1 is GTSNPN, CDR2 SVGIG, per germline (reference sequence). CDR3 length: 13 residues. CDR3 DNA: TGTGCCTGGCAAATCAGGTCCTCGGGGGAGCAGTACTTC. This gives the protein CAWQIRSSGEQYF.

The chain combines TRBV11-3 with TRBJ2-2; D remains ambiguous. Per the germline V gene, CDR1 is SGHNT and CDR2 is YENEEA. The V gene lost 1 base and the J gene lost 6 bases, with 12 bases spanning the gap. The CDR3 length is 15 residues. This chain's CDR3 is CASSLGPGLPGELFF. The CDR3 region has the DNA TGTGCCAGCAGCTTAGGTCCCGGGCTCCCCGGGGAGCTGTTTTTT.

This chain connects TRBV28 to TRBJ2-1; TRBD1 matches 9 bases. There are 14 residues in the CDR3. CDR1 is MDHEN, CDR2 SYDVKM, per germline. V was pared by 5 bases and J by 9 bases, with 8 bases of the junction left unmatched. The CDR3 reads CASSPLRQGVEQFF. The CDR3 coding sequence is TGTGCCAGCAGTCCCCTACGACAGGGGGTTGAGCAGTTCTTC.

Details on this clone: The same CDR3 arises from other DNA sequences in this sample as well. The rearrangement uses TRBV7-2 and TRBJ2-3; no clear D gene. This CDR3 is built from 14 residues. The V end was cut by 1 base, the J end by 2 bases, with 7 bases between. Germline-derived CDR1 and CDR2 are SGHTA and FQGNSA. CDR3 DNA sequence: TGTGCCAGCAGCTTAGATAGCTCCACAGATACGCAGTATTTT. Translation: CASSLDSSTDTQYF.

This CDR3 reads CASSHPGASQYF. The CDR3 coding sequence is TGTGCCAGCAGCCACCCCGGTGCTTCGCAGTATTTT. The chain couples TRBV11-3 to TRBJ2-3; D not certain. V lost 5 bases and J 10 bases, leaving 13 bases between the germline ends. This CDR3 has 12 amino acids. Germline V gene data show CDR1 as SGHNT and CDR2 as YENEEA. Supplemented by reference TRBV11-3 and TRBJ2-3, the full variable domain reads EAGVVQSPRYKIIEKKQPVAFWCNPISGHNTLYWYLQNLGQGPELLIRYENEEAVDDSQLPKDRFSAERLKGVDSTLKIQPAELGDSAVYLCASSHPGASQYFGPGTRLTVL.

The chain uses TRBV29-1 and TRBJ2-7, with 8 bases identical to TRBD1. This CDR3 comprises 14 residues. The germline V gene has CDR1 SQVTM and CDR2 ANQGSEA. J was trimmed by 6 bases and V by 1 base; bases with no gene match: 8. CDR3 sequence: CSVEGGTGTTEQYF. The CDR3 DNA sequence: TGCAGCGTTGAAGGCGGGACAGGAACTACCGAGCAGTACTTC.

The CDR3: CASSAGHPSDGELFF. CDR3 DNA: TGCGCCAGCAGCGCGGGACACCCGTCGGACGGGGAGCTGTTTTTT. This chain links TRBV5-1 with TRBJ2-2; D assignment may be TRBD1 or TRBD2 (6 bases each). V dropped 4 bases and J dropped 7 bases, with 17 bases sitting between them. The CDR3 runs to 15 residues. Germline V gives CDR1 SGHRS, CDR2 YFSETQ.

V is TRBV28 and J is TRBJ1-2; D unresolved. The CDR3 has 12 amino acids. Germline V gives CDR1 MDHEN, CDR2 SYDVKM. Trimming left V 5 bases short and J 3 bases short, with 7 bases between. The CDR3 coding sequence is TGTGCCAGCAGTCCTAGGGACTATGGCTACACCTTC. The encoded protein is CASSPRDYGYTF.

This rearrangement joins TRBV15 to TRBJ2-2, with D unresolved. This CDR3 contains 15 residues. The V end was cut by 3 bases, the J end by 2 bases, with 10 bases between. CDR1 and CDR2 from the germline V gene are LNHNV and YYDKDF (reference sequence). The DNA of the CDR3 is TGTGCCACCAGCAGGGACGTCACCAACACCGGGGAGCTGTTTTTT. Protein: CATSRDVTNTGELFF.

The V call is TRBV6-6, the J call TRBJ2-1; D not resolved. Per germline, CDR1 MNHNY and CDR2 SVGAGI (reference sequence). The V end lost 1 base, the J end lost 6 bases, and 4 bases lay between the germline ends. The CDR3 is made up of 12 amino acids. DNA of the CDR3: TGTGCCAGCAGTTACTGGTTCAATGAGCAGTTCTTC. Amino acids: CASSYWFNEQFF.